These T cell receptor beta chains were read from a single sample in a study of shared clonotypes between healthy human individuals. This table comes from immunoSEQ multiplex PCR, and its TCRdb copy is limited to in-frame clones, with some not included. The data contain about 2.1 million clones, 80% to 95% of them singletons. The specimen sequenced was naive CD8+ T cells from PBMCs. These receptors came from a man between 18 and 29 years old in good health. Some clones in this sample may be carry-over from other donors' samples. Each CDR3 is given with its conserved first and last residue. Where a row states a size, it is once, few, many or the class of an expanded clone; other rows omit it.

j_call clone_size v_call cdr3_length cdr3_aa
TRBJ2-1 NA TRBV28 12 CASSSGVNEQFF
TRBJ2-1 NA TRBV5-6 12 CASSLLENEQFF
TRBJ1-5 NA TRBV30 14 CAWSSDRGNQPQHF
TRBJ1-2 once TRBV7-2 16 CASSFSGTAFNYGYTF
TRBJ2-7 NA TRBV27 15 CASISVKGKGYEQYF
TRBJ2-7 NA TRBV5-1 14 CASSLAGGPYEQYF
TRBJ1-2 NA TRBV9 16 CASSLNWRGLVYGYTF
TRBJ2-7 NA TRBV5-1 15 CASRAGQGVSYEQYF
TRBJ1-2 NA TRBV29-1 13 CSVDPGPWRGYTF
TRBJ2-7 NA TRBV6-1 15 CATVPGFYTSYEQYF
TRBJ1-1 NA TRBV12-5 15 CASGLDAGGATEAFF
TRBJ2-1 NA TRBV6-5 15 CASSYLASSYNEQFF
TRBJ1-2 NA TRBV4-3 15 CASSQDGSGTAGYTF
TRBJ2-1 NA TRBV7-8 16 CASSLFGLADYNEQFF
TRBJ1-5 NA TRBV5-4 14 CASSLAGKNQPQHF
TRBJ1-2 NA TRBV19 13 CASSPASSSGYTF
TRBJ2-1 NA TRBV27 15 CASVRAAWDNNEQFF
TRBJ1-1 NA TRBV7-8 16 CASSSGVGVWVTEAFF
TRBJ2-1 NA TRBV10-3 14 CATLAGESYNEQFF
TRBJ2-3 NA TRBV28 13 CASSSQSWDTQYF
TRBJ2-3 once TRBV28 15 CASSYISSSTDTQYF
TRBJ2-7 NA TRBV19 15 CASSIRPVGASEQYF
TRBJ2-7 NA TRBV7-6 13 CASSPRQDYEQYF
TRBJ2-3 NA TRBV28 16 CASSLTPGSGTDTQYF
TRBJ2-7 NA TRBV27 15 CASSLSYGTAYEQYF
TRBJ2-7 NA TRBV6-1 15 CASSDLGTGGGEQYF
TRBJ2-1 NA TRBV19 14 CASSPGTPWLEQFF
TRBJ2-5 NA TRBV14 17 CASSQDLFSGVKETQYF
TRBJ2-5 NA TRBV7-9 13 CASSQDYRETQYF
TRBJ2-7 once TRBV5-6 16 CASSFIGGAISYEQYF
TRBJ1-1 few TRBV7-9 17 CASSLPIGTVMNTEAFF
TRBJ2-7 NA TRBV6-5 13 CASSPGTVYEQYF
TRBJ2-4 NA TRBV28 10 CASSGEGRYF
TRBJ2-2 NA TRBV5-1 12 CASSTQAGELFF
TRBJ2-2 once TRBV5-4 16 CASSLVIAGNTGELFF
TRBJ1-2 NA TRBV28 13 CASKARGVDGYTF
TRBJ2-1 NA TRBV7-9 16 CASSWPTSGSYNEQFF
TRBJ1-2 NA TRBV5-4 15 CASSSGLIDNYGYTF
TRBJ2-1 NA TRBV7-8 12 CASSLDYNEQFF
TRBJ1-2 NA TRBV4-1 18 CASSHKGPGSSSSGGYTF
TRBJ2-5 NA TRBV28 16 CASSTDRGPSKETQYF
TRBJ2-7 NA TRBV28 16 CASSLEGQGEYGEQYF
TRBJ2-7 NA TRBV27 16 CASSLLGFGRYYEQYF
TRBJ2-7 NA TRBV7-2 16 CASSLASGGLSYEQYF
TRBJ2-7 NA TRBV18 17 CASSPRDRAVSSYEQYF
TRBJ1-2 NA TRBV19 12 CASLGEGYGYTF
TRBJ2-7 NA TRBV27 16 CASSLLTGTGAYEQYF
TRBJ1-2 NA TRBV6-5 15 CASSYVQGADYGYTF
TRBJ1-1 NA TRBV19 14 CASSNGQGLAEAFF
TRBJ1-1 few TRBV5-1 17 CASSSGGFTGMNTEAFF
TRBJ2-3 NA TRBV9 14 CASSVQLGTDTQYF
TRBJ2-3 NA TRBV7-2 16 CASSLVSTGATDTQYF
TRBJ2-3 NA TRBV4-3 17 CASSQTSGRAATDTQYF
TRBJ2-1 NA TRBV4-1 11 CASGTANEQFF
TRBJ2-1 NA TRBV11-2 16 CASSLGREGRGNEQFF
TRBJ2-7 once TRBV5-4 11 CASSTTREQYF
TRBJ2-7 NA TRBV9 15 CASSSHATGSYEQYF
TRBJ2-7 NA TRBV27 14 CASSFSLGSYEQYF
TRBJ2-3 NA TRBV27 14 CASSTSGLTDTQYF
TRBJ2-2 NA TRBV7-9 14 CASRPSTGTGELFF